These 22 T cell receptor beta chains share one sample of origin, sequenced in a study of blood T cell repertoires in COVID-19. Profiling relied on immunoSEQ multiplex PCR, and the TCRdb table lists in-frame clones only, not all of them. The sample carries 410,000 or so clones, 80% to 90% recorded once. The specimen was peripheral blood. These receptors all stem from a woman aged 25 to 45 with active or convalescent COVID-19.

J is TRBJ2-1 and V is TRBV3-1 (or the pseudogene TRBV3-2), with 10 bases that match TRBD2. This CDR3 has 17 residues. Trimming took 0 bases from V and 5 from J; bases not matched to a gene: 7. Germline V gives CDR1 LGHDT, CDR2 YNNKEL (reference sequence). In nucleotides, the CDR3 is TGTGCCAGCAGCCAAGATACGTGGAGCGGGAGGGACAATGAGCAGTTCTTC. Translation: CASSQDTWSGRDNEQFF.

This clone appeared a few times. The genes are TRBV5-1 and TRBJ1-1, with D possibly matching TRBD1 (6 bases). Per the germline V gene, CDR1 is SGHRS and CDR2 is YFSETQ. V lost 5 bases, J lost 4 bases, and 15 bases lay in between. The CDR3 has 14 residues. CDR3 DNA sequence: TGCGCCAGCAGAGCGGGGGGCGAATTCACTGAAGCTTTCTTT. Translating gives CASRAGGEFTEAFF.

The chain carries TRBV27 and TRBJ2-2, with D possibly TRBD1 on 6 matching bases. This CDR3 comprises 14 residues. Germline values: CDR1 MNHEY, CDR2 SMNVEV (reference sequence). Deletions cut 8 bases from V and 1 base from J, with 11 bases between. For the CDR3, the DNA is TGTGCCAGCGCCAGGGGACAGAACACCGGGGAGCTGTTTTTT. This gives the protein CASARGQNTGELFF.

The genes are TRBV10-3 and TRBJ2-1; 8 bases line up with TRBD2. CDR1 and CDR2 (germline): ENHRY, SYGVKD. J lost 4 bases, V lost 0 bases, and 2 bases had no gene match. CDR3 length: 15 residues. The CDR3 sequence: CAISESSGNYNEQFF. Here the CDR3 DNA reads TGTGCCATCAGTGAGTCTAGCGGGAATTACAATGAGCAGTTCTTC.

V usage is TRBV27 and J usage is TRBJ1-1, with D possibly matching TRBD1 (5 bases). The CDR3 has 13 amino acids. CDR1 is MNHEY, CDR2 SMNVEV, per germline (reference sequence). V lost 11 bases to trimming and J lost 4 bases, with 17 bases between them. The DNA of the CDR3 is TGTGCCTCGGGGGGGGTTAGTCGCACTGAAGCTTTCTTT. Its protein product is CASGGVSRTEAFF.

The J gene is TRBJ1-2, the V gene TRBV7-2; D is perhaps TRBD1 (5 bases). In germline, CDR1 is SGHTA, CDR2 FQGNSA. V was trimmed by 6 bases and J by 0 bases, leaving 23 bases between them. The CDR3 has 18 amino acids. CDR3 sequence reads: CASSPTPVGGIANYGYTF. The CDR3 coding sequence is TGTGCCAGCAGTCCTACCCCTGTCGGGGGGATAGCTAACTATGGCTACACCTTC.

The chain couples TRBV7-9 to TRBJ2-1; 11 bases map to TRBD2. CDR1 SEHNR and CDR2 FQNEAQ come from the germline V gene (reference sequence). Germline trimming cut 8 bases from V and 7 bases from J; bases unmatched to any gene: 13. The CDR3 is made up of 16 amino acids. CDR3 loop: CASQPGLAVGLNEQFF. The CDR3, as DNA: TGTGCCAGCCAACCGGGACTAGCGGTCGGGCTGAATGAGCAGTTCTTC.

J is TRBJ1-2 and V is TRBV3-1 (or the pseudogene TRBV3-2); 9 nucleotides align to TRBD1. V shed 1 base and J 5 bases; nucleotides not matched to a gene: 14. CDR3 size: 18 residues. In germline, CDR1 is LGHDT, CDR2 YNNKEL (reference sequence). The CDR3 spells CASSQAKTGGASGYGYTF. In nucleotides, the CDR3 is TGTGCCAGCAGCCAAGCGAAGACAGGGGGGGCGTCAGGGTATGGCTACACCTTC.

The chain has TRBV9 and TRBJ2-2; TRBD2 matches at 10 bases. The CDR3 is 14 amino acids. Per the germline V gene, CDR1 is SGDLS and CDR2 is YYNGEE. Unmatched junction bases numbered 3, after V lost 7 bases and J lost 3 bases. The DNA of the CDR3 is TGTGCCAGCGGGCTAGCGGGAGACACCGGGGAGCTGTTTTTT. It is translated as CASGLAGDTGELFF.

V and J are TRBV12-3 or TRBV12-4 and TRBJ2-1, with D maybe TRBD1 (7 bases). The CDR3 is made up of 13 amino acids. V gave up 4 bases and J gave up 12 bases, with 16 bases separating them. This chain's CDR3 is CASSSQGGVGQFF. Here the CDR3 DNA reads TGTGCCAGCAGTTCGCAGGGGGGAGTAGGGCAGTTCTTC.

Details on this clone: In the same sample, other DNA sequences code for this CDR3. This chain uses TRBV11-3 with TRBJ2-1; TRBD2 matches at 12 bases. The CDR3 runs to 15 residues. Germline trimming cut 1 base from V and 6 bases from J; bases unmatched to any gene: 1. CDR1 SGHNT and CDR2 YENEEA come from the germline V gene. The CDR3 loop reads CASSLGLAGANEQFF. CDR3 nucleotide sequence: TGTGCCAGCAGCTTAGGACTAGCGGGAGCCAATGAGCAGTTCTTC.

This clone has a single count. The genes are TRBV9 and TRBJ2-7; D is perhaps TRBD1 (8 bases). Trimming took 2 bases from V and 6 from J, leaving 12 bases between them. CDR1 is SGDLS, CDR2 YYNGEE, per germline. The CDR3 is 13 residues long. The CDR3 region has the DNA TGTGCCAGCAGCGTGACAGGGGAGGGCGAGCAGTACTTC. This sequence encodes CASSVTGEGEQYF.

The V call is TRBV6-5, the J call TRBJ1-4, with 10 bases identical to TRBD1. The CDR3 consists of 15 residues. Germline lookup yields CDR1 MNHEY and CDR2 SVGAGI. With 6 bases clipped from V and 5 bases from J, the junction kept 6 bases outside the gene matches. CDR3 sequence: CASSGGTGENEKLFF. For the CDR3, the DNA is TGTGCCAGCAGCGGGGGGACAGGGGAAAATGAAAAACTGTTTTTT.

This rearrangement joins TRBV19 to TRBJ1-1; the D is unclear. Germline-derived CDR1 and CDR2 are LNHDA and SQIVND (reference sequence). The CDR3 sequence is 15 residues long. The V end was cut by 3 bases, the J end by 4 bases, with 15 bases between. The CDR3 DNA follows: TGTGCCAGTAGTATCCCTGGCAGGAAGTCCACTGAAGCTTTCTTT. Protein product: CASSIPGRKSTEAFF.

In its sample, this clone was seen a few times. This chain uses TRBV5-1 with TRBJ1-2; D unclear. The V and J ends lost 0 bases and 8 bases respectively, with 5 bases between them. This CDR3 is 11 amino acids long. The V gene's germline CDR1 is SGHRS and CDR2 YFSETQ. The CDR3: CASSLGSGYTF. The CDR3 coding sequence is TGCGCCAGCAGCTTGGGTTCGGGCTACACCTTC.

The V gene is TRBV6-5, the J gene TRBJ2-1; possible D gene TRBD2, 6 bases. Germline V CDR1 and CDR2: MNHEY, SVGAGI. This CDR3 has 15 residues. Trimming cost V 6 bases and J 6 bases, with 18 bases left between them. CDR3 region: CASRGGGGTLNEQFF. The CDR3 DNA reads TGTGCCAGCAGGGGAGGCGGAGGAACCCTCAATGAGCAGTTCTTC.

The chain links TRBV19 to TRBJ1-5; D might be TRBD1 (5 bases). Between the trimmed V and J ends, which lost 5 bases and 0 bases, there was a span of 17 bases. Germline V gene sequence: CDR1 LNHDA, CDR2 SQIVND (reference sequence). The CDR3 extends over 17 amino acids. CDR3 DNA sequence: TGTGCCAGTAGTCATAGGGACGGGAGGATTAGCAATCAGCCCCAGCATTTT. It translates to CASSHRDGRISNQPQHF.

Details on this clone: A much larger clonotype is one base distant, so this may be a read error. V gene TRBV6-5 combines with J gene TRBJ2-7; D not certain. The CDR3 is 11 residues long. The ends were cut back, 5 bases at V and 2 bases at J, with 4 bases in the middle. Germline V gives CDR1 MNHEY, CDR2 SVGAGI. CDR3 region: CASSPAYEQYF. CDR3 nucleotides: TGTGCCAGCAGTCCAGCCTACGAGCAGTACTTC.

The chain uses TRBV6-5 and TRBJ2-7; TRBD2 might be the D (6 bases). The CDR3 is 15 residues long. The V end lost 7 bases, the J end lost 1 base, and 17 bases lay between the germline ends. Germline CDR1 MNHEY, CDR2 SVGAGI. The CDR3 DNA is TGTGCCAGCATGACGGTTAGCGGAGCGTCCTACGAGCAGTACTTC. Encoded protein: CASMTVSGASYEQYF.

This sequence joins TRBV27 and TRBJ1-5; TRBD1 is a possible D gene (6 bases). In germline, CDR1 is MNHEY, CDR2 SMNVEV (reference sequence). V was shortened by 1 base and J by 8 bases, with 12 bases between the two germline ends. The length of the CDR3 is 14 residues. The CDR3: CASSLYRAAEPQHF. The CDR3 bases are TGTGCCAGCAGTTTATACAGGGCGGCGGAGCCCCAGCATTTT.

The V gene is TRBV6-6, the J gene TRBJ1-5; the D is unclear. Germline CDR1 MNHNY, CDR2 SVGAGI (reference sequence). Trimming removed 8 bases at V and 0 bases at J, with 14 bases between. The CDR3 totals 15 residues. The CDR3 nucleotides read TGTGCCAGCCATCCTACGTCGGTTAGCAATCAGCCCCAGCATTTT. It specifies CASHPTSVSNQPQHF.

The chain recombines TRBV12-3 or TRBV12-4 with TRBJ1-4; no definite D call. This CDR3 contains 12 residues. V lost 5 bases, J lost 8 bases, and 9 bases lay in between. The CDR3 is CASSREWEKLFF. Written as DNA, the CDR3 is TGTGCCAGCAGTCGAGAGTGGGAAAAACTGTTTTTT.